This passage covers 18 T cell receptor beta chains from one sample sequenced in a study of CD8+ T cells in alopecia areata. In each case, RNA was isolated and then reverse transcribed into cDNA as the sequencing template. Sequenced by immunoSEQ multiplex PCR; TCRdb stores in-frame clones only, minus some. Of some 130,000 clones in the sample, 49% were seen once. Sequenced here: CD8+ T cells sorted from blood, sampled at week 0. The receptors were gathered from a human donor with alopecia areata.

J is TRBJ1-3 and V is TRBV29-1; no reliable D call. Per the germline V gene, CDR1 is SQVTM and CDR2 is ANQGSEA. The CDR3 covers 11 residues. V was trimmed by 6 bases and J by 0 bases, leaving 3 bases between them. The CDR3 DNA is TGCAGCGTCGACTCTGGAAACACCATATATTTT. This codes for CSVDSGNTIYF.

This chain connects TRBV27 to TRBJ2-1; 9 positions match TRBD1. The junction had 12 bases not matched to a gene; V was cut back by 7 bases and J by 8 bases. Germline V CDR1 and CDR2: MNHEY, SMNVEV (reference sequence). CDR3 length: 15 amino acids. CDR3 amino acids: CASTTRDRAVDEQFF. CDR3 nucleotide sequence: TGTGCCAGCACTACAAGGGACAGGGCTGTCGATGAGCAGTTCTTC.

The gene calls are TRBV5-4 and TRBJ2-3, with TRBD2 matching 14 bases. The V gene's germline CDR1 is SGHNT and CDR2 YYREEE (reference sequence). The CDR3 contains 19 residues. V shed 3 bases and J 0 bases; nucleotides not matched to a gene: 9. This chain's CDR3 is CASSSGLAGAYPSTDTQYF. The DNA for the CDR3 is TGTGCCAGCAGCTCGGGACTAGCGGGGGCATATCCTAGCACAGATACGCAGTATTTT.

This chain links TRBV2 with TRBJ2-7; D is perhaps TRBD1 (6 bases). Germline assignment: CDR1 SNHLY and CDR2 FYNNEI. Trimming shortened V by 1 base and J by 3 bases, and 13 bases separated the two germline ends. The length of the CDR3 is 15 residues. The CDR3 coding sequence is TGTGCCAGCAGTGAAGGTTCAGGGGTTGGCTACGAGCAGTACTTC. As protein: CASSEGSGVGYEQYF.

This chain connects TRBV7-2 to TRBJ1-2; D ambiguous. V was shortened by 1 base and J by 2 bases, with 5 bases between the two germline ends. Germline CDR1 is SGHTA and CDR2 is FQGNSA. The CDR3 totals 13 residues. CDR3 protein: CASSLGLNYGYTF. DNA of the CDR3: TGTGCCAGCAGCTTAGGCCTAAACTATGGCTACACCTTC.

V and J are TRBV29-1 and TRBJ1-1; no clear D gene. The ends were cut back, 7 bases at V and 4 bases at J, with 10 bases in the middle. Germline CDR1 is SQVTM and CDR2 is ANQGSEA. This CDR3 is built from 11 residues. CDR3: CSAPLATEAFF. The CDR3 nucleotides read TGCAGCGCGCCGTTAGCCACTGAAGCTTTCTTT.

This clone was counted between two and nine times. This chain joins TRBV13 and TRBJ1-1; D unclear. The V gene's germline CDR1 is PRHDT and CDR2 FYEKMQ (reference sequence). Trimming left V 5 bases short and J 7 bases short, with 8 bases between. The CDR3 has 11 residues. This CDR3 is CASSVQDEAFF. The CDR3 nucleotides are TGTGCCAGCAGCGTTCAGGATGAAGCTTTCTTT.

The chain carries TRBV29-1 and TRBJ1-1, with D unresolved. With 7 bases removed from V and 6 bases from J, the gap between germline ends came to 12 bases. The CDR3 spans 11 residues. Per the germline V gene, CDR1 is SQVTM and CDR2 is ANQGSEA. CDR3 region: CSASEGPEAFF. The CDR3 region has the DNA TGCAGCGCCAGCGAGGGTCCTGAAGCTTTCTTT.

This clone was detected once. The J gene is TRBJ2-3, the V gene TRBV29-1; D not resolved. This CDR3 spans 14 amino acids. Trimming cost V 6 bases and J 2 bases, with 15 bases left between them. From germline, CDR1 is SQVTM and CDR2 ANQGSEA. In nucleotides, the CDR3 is TGCAGCGTGAGTCATGGGGTGGTCACAGATACGCAGTATTTT. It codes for CSVSHGVVTDTQYF.

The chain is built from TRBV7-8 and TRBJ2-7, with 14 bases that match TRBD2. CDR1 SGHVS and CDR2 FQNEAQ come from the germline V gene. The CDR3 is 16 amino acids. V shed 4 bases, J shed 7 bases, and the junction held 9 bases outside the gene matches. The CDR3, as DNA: TGTGCCAGCAGCTGGGGACTAGCGGGGGTCGTGCGAGAGCAGTACTTC. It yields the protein CASSWGLAGVVREQYF.

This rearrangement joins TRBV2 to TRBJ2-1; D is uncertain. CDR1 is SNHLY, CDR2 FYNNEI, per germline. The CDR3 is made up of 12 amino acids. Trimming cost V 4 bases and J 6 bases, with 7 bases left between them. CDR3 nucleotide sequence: TGTGCCAGCAGTGGGTATGGCAATGAGCAGTTCTTC. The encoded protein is CASSGYGNEQFF.

The CDR3 here is CASSNTGSNTEAFF. The CDR3 DNA sequence: TGTGCCAGCAGTAATACAGGGTCGAACACTGAAGCTTTCTTT. The chain recombines TRBV27 with TRBJ1-1, with D perhaps TRBD1 (6 bases). The CDR3 consists of 14 residues. The V gene's germline CDR1 is MNHEY and CDR2 SMNVEV (reference sequence). With 5 bases removed from V and 1 base from J, the gap between germline ends came to 11 bases.

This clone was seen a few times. The CDR3 region is CSVEEGTDTQYF. The DNA of the CDR3 is TGCAGCGTTGAAGAGGGGACAGATACGCAGTATTTT. J is TRBJ2-3 and V is TRBV29-1; D is unresolved. V lost 0 bases, J lost 3 bases, and 4 bases lay in between. This CDR3 contains 12 residues. The V gene's germline CDR1 is SQVTM and CDR2 ANQGSEA.

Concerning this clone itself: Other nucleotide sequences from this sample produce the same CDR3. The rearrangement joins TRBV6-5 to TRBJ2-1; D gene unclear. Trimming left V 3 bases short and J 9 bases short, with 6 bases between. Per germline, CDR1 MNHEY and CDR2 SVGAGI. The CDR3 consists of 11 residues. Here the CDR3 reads CASSYSGEQFF. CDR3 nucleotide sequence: TGTGCCAGCAGTTATTCCGGTGAGCAGTTCTTC.

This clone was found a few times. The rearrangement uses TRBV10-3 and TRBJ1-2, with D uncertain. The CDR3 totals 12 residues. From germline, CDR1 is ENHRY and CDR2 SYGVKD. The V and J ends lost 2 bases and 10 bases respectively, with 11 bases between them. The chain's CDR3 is CAISEKTQHYTF. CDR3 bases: TGTGCCATCAGTGAGAAGACTCAACACTACACCTTC.

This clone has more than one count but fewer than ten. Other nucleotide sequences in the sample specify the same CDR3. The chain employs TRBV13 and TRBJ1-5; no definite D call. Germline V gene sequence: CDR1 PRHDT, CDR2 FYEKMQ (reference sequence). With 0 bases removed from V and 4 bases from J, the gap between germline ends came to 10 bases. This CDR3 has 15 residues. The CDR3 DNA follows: TGTGCCAGCAGCTTAGGACGGACTAGAAATCAGCCCCAGCATTTT. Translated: CASSLGRTRNQPQHF.

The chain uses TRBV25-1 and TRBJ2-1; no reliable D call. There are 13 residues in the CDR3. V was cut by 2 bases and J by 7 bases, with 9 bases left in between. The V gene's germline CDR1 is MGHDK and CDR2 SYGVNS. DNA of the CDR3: TGTGCCAGCAGTGAAGGATACGCGAATGAGCAGTTCTTC. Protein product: CASSEGYANEQFF.

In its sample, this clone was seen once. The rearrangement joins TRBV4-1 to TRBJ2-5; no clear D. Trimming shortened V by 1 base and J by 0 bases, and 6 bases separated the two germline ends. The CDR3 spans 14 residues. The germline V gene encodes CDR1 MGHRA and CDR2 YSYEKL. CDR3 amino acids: CASSQVTYQETQYF. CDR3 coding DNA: TGCGCCAGCAGCCAAGTAACGTACCAAGAGACCCAGTACTTC.